This TCR beta chain was identified during a study of cytomegalovirus exposure and HLA in healthy donors (dated by TCRdb to the late 2010s). For the wider study: According to an earlier analysis of a few hundred of the donors, 150 million to 200 million T cells yielded approximately 120 million unique TCR beta sequences and 250 to 350 Gb of sequence data. An early release that covered some 640 HLA-typed donors contained about 300 gigabases of sequencing data and about 93 million unique TCR sequences. Besides the first cohort of approximately 670 subjects, a separate validation cohort made up of 95 to 150 different subjects was used. Every discovery cohort repertoire had been produced on one sequencing platform. Class I and class II HLA loci were covered by the typing at four-digit resolution. A later genetic analysis took genome-wide SNP genotypes for about 55% of the 666 donors and used that subset as a discovery cohort. Among the 398 genotyped donors, roughly 80% belonged to the genetic ancestry cluster associated with self-reported Caucasian donors. An earlier analysis of approximately 640 of the donors applied high-throughput TCR beta sequencing to assess whether each TCR beta V gene segment acted as functional or pseudogenic. Among a few hundred genotyped donors of the cohort, an average of about 240,000 unique TCR beta nucleotide sequences were sequenced per donor, roughly 20% of them non-productive. The number of donors typed differed by locus, with roughly 629-640 for A, B, C, DRB1 and DQB1, roughly 520 for DQA1, about 610 for DPA1, and around 460 for DPB1. To study patterns of TCR occurrence, a later analysis re-analyzed previously published TCR beta repertoires from several hundred donors and added high-resolution HLA genotyping. Alongside the repertoire data, information on donor age, sex, ethnicity and CMV serostatus was compiled. Several DR-DQ haplotypes were treated as single units for association and clustering because of strong linkage in the cohort. The later analysis used no new phenotypic data to find candidate immune exposures, relying instead on TCR beta sequences and their occurrence across donors. The study aimed to test whether cataloging public T cell receptors could reveal signatures of past pathogen exposure. The T cell repertoires of 700 or so subjects were profiled by immunosequencing and related to cytomegalovirus serostatus. The study combined high-throughput TCR immunosequencing, statistical association of individual TCRs with disease status, and machine learning to predict cytomegalovirus infection status. What the work shows at the level of the full study, not this receptor alone: The earlier analysis of some 540 of the donors excluded over 15 rarely observed V segments, including chromosome 9 orphons, because counts were too low. It was suggested by the authors that the approach could potentially be generalized to other disease states and immunological phenotypes. In a later analysis, several top co-occurrence clusters were reported to appear linked to parvovirus B19, influenza, CMV and Epstein-Barr virus. Compared with equally common non-associated chains, HLA-associated TCR beta chains in a later analysis were more clonally expanded and had lower generation probabilities. A few of the identified cytomegalovirus-associated TCR beta chains were confirmed in vitro to be specific for cytomegalovirus antigens. In a later analysis, some 18,000 TCR beta sequences were associated with specific HLA alleles at a false discovery rate of 0.05. Because HLA typing was missing for some donors at each locus, association tests included only the typed subset. A further reported finding was that TCR beta sequences accurately predicted the HLA-A and HLA-B alleles for most subjects in the first cohort. Because the 87-base-pair reads could not distinguish some IMGT-functional V segments, including TRBV6-2 and TRBV6-3, those segments were excluded. In an earlier analysis of 587 of the donors, most TCR beta V segments appeared in productive rearrangements about 90% or about 30% of the time, broadly matching IMGT annotations. A later genetic analysis associated a missense DCLRE1C variant with V-gene and J-gene trimming of TCR beta chains, and an independent cohort replicated the association. A later analysis found that most CMV-associated TCR beta chains appeared HLA-restricted, with HLA associations seemingly driven largely by CMV exposure. This cohort had only TCR beta chains sequenced, and the lack of alpha or paired-chain data limited which features could be detected. According to a later analysis, TCR association rates differed among HLA loci, with DRB1 alleles showing the most associated TCRs and HLA-C alleles showing the fewest. In both the original and validation cohorts, the classifier was reported to diagnose cytomegalovirus status with high specificity and sensitivity. CMV serostatus was the only immune exposure information available for the cohort. In a later genetic analysis, fewer N-insertions in productive TCRs were reported among donors in an Asian-associated ancestry cluster than the approximately 630-donor mean. Most TCR sequences were observed very rarely across donors, whereas some public TCRs were present in many individuals. A group of highly shared sequence variants was considered likely to be a technical artifact of the sequencing pipeline. Strong co-occurrence of HLA alleles, especially DR and DQ, made assigning TCR associations to individual alleles difficult. The presence/absence analyses assumed that sequencing depth was roughly uniform across donors, and that assumption may not be true. The study listed 164 TCR beta chains as associated with cytomegalovirus. Correlated functional status among segregating V segments might be attributable to linkage disequilibrium, but an unknown experimental factor could not be ruled out.

The receptor library was made with the immunoSEQ multiplex PCR assay. A mixture of 60 forward primers for TCR Vbeta segments and 13 reverse primers for TCR Jbeta segments was used in the multiplex PCR. The CDR3 region of rearranged TCR beta genes was amplified from genomic DNA by a multiplex PCR assay. On the Illumina HiSeq System, the amplified TCR beta libraries were sequenced as 87-base-pair reads. In the original analysis: A later analysis tallied 70 million to 100 million unique TCR beta chains across the 660 or so repertoires, and about 10 million of those chains were shared by two or more donors. Raw reads were error-corrected and collapsed into unique sequences by a nearest-neighbor algorithm in which closely related sequences were merged to remove PCR and sequencing errors. V, D and J gene segments were assigned by aligning CDR3 sequences to IMGT reference sequences. Each retained sequence needed at least a six-nucleotide match to both a V gene segment and a J gene segment. A rearrangement counted as productive if the CDR3 had no stop codons and remained in frame with V and J, and every other rearrangement counted as non-productive. Following IMGT convention, CDR3 was defined as the stretch from the second conserved V-encoded cysteine up to the conserved J-encoded phenylalanine. In an earlier analysis of more than 550 of the donors, sequences lacking an unambiguous match to a single V gene segment were excluded. An earlier analysis of 587 of the donors classified V segments as functional when productive rearrangements were above 56.7% and as segregating when the standard deviation between donors was above 5%. A statistical classification framework was developed to diagnose cytomegalovirus status using the catalog of TCR beta chain sequences. V and J gene assignment, in a later analysis, came from comparing TCR nucleotide sequences with IMGT/GENE-DB human TR gene sequences. Using the TCRdist pipeline, a later analysis assigned CDR3 sequences along with most-parsimonious VDJ recombination scenarios. In a later analysis, each TCR beta chain was defined by its CDR3 amino acid sequence together with its V-gene family, and reads lacking a unique V-gene family were excluded. As a way to deal with suspected cross-contamination and a sequencing artifact, a later analysis dropped approximately 570 nucleotide sequences that were highly shared and had low generation probability. In a later analysis, a clonal expansion index was calculated for each public chain from normalized within-repertoire ranks of inferred template counts. In a later analysis, generation probabilities were computed with a VDJ recombination model fitted to out-of-frame rearrangements, and the resulting probabilities were checked against IGoR. Hypergeometric tests were used in a later analysis to score TCR-TCR, TCR-HLA and TCR-CMV co-occurrence, with a repertoire-size bias correction applied to the TCR pairs. To estimate false discovery rates, a later analysis permuted the HLA or CMV assignments 20 times. In a later analysis, co-occurring TCRs were grouped using DBSCAN, and TCRdist sequence similarity was added for clustering within HLA-allele-positive subsets. Repertoires with fewer than 30,000 or more than 120,000 public chains, plus five repertoires with anomalous nucleotide sharing, were excluded from co-occurrence clustering. TCRdb provides this immuneACCESS table in a form limited to in-frame rearrangements. Some clones are lacking; in checked studies, under half of them reflect an unresolved V gene, and why the rest are absent is not known. Clone size and the V and J calls come from that table; the DNA yielded D and trimming. Within this sample are about 160,000 clones, with roughly 80% of them counted one time only. The top ten hold 1.9% of the sample.

In total, over 600 healthy bone marrow donors made up the cohort. At the time of sampling, all cohort members were nominally healthy, though unrecorded immune exposures were likely present. The donor tested CMV seronegative, placing the donor among the 300 to 450 seronegative members of the cohort. A peripheral blood sample was collected from each donor, and TCR beta sequencing was performed on peripheral blood mononuclear cells. Genomic DNA extraction from the blood cell samples was performed with the Qiagen DNeasy Blood Extraction Kit. A word on this clone: Its antigen remains undetermined. Per-nucleotide qualities are absent, and no much larger clonotype sits a single base away.

The V end loses 8 bases and the J end loses 4 bases, and a stretch of 12 bases separates them. Its CDR3 holds 13 amino acids, cysteine through phenylalanine. Only CDR3 DNA remains: 39 bases, in frame from the first base. CDR1 is given as SNHLY and CDR2 as FYNNEI, both from the germline V gene. The sequence joins TRBV2 to TRBJ1-5; the D gene remains uncertain. The sequence was collected from a young man in good health and CMV-seronegative. Sequencing input: PBMCs. The encoded CDR3 is CASGGNTNQPQHF. The nucleotide sequence is given as TGTGCCAGCGGCGGGAATACTAATCAGCCCCAGCATTTT.